The rows below give T cell receptor beta chains drawn from one sample of a study of blood T cell repertoires in COVID-19. Data came from immunoSEQ multiplex PCR; TCRdb stores just in-frame clones and leaves some out. Of more than 200,000 clones listed, approximately 86% were seen once; the top ten hold roughly 5%. Specimen: peripheral blood. The receptors were sampled from a woman aged 55-70 years with COVID-19, enrolled during active disease. CDR3s include the opening cysteine and the closing phenylalanine or tryptophan. A D gene is named only where the DNA matches it firmly. The size entry is marked missing in some rows and otherwise reads once, few, many or a size class.

D: .
J: TRBJ2-7
V: TRBV28
size: .
DNA: TGTGCCAGCAGTATCTCAGGGGTCTACGAGCAGTACTTC
CDR3: CASSISGVYEQYF

D: .
J: TRBJ2-5
V: TRBV6-1
size: once
DNA: TGTGCCAGCAGTGAAGGTCGGGGGTCGAGGGTCGAGACCCAGTACTTC
CDR3: CASSEGRGSRVETQYF

D: .
J: TRBJ2-1
V: TRBV6-1
size: once
DNA: TGTGCCAGCAGTGTAGCTAGTTTGCATGAGCAGTTCTTC
CDR3: CASSVASLHEQFF

D: .
J: TRBJ1-3
V: TRBV3-1/TRBV3-2
size: .
DNA: TGTGCCAGCAGCTACTACGGAAACACCATATATTTT
CDR3: CASSYYGNTIYF

D: .
J: TRBJ1-4
V: TRBV4-2
size: .
DNA: TGTGCCAGCAGCCAAGATGCGTCAGGAGGAAATGAAAAACTGTTTTTT
CDR3: CASSQDASGGNEKLFF

D: TRBD1
J: TRBJ1-2
V: TRBV25-1
size: .
DNA: TGTGCCAGCAGTGACCGACAGGGCCGGGGCTACACCTTC
CDR3: CASSDRQGRGYTF

D: TRBD2
J: TRBJ2-7
V: TRBV2
size: .
DNA: TGTGCCGGGGGGCTAGCGGGAGGCGGGGAGCAGTACTTC
CDR3: CAGGLAGGGEQYF

D: TRBD2
J: TRBJ2-5
V: TRBV11-2
size: .
DNA: TGTGCCAGCAGCCTAAAAGCAGGACTAGCGCCCTTTCAAGAGACCCAGTACTTC
CDR3: CASSLKAGLAPFQETQYF

D: TRBD2
J: TRBJ2-1
V: TRBV15
size: .
DNA: TGTGCCACCAGCAGAGATGGGACTAGGTACAATGAGCAGTTCTTC
CDR3: CATSRDGTRYNEQFF

D: TRBD2
J: TRBJ2-7
V: TRBV6-2/TRBV6-3
size: .
DNA: TGTGCCAGCAGCACAAGGACTAGCGGATCCCTGGACGAGCAGTACTTC
CDR3: CASSTRTSGSLDEQYF

D: .
J: TRBJ2-1
V: TRBV7-7
size: .
DNA: TGTGCCAGCAGTCTTGGGAGCTCCTACAATGAGCAGTTCTTC
CDR3: CASSLGSSYNEQFF

D: .
J: TRBJ1-2
V: TRBV3-1/TRBV3-2
size: .
DNA: TGTGCCAGCAGCCGATCACAGGGCCATGGCTACACCTTC
CDR3: CASSRSQGHGYTF

D: TRBD1
J: TRBJ2-3
V: TRBV2
size: .
DNA: TGTGCCAGTAGTCGACAGGGTTGGGCCACAGATACGCAGTATTTT
CDR3: CASSRQGWATDTQYF

D: TRBD2
J: TRBJ2-1
V: TRBV23-1
size: .
DNA: TGCGCCAGCAGTCACCTCGGACTAGCGGGCATCAATGAGCAGTTCTTC
CDR3: CASSHLGLAGINEQFF

D: .
J: TRBJ2-7
V: TRBV28
size: .
DNA: TGTGCCATCAGAGGGACCGCGGGATACGAGCAGTACTTC
CDR3: CAIRGTAGYEQYF

D: TRBD1
J: TRBJ2-2
V: TRBV18
size: .
DNA: TGTGCCAGCTCACCACCGAGACAGGGAAACACCGGGGAGCTGTTTTTT
CDR3: CASSPPRQGNTGELFF

D: TRBD2
J: TRBJ2-2
V: TRBV19
size: .
DNA: TGTGCCAGTACCAAACTAGCGGGAGGCAGATTTCACACCGGGGAGCTGTTTTTT
CDR3: CASTKLAGGRFHTGELFF

D: .
J: TRBJ1-1
V: TRBV19
size: .
DNA: TGTGCCAGTAGTTACGGGTTGAACACTGAAGCTTTCTTT
CDR3: CASSYGLNTEAFF

D: TRBD1
J: TRBJ1-1
V: TRBV18
size: .
DNA: TGTGCCAGCTCACCACAGGACAGGATGAACACTGAAGCTTTCTTT
CDR3: CASSPQDRMNTEAFF

D: TRBD2
J: TRBJ2-3
V: TRBV5-4
size: .
DNA: TGTGCCAGCAGCTTGGTTAGCGGGAGAGGGGCAGATACGCAGTATTTT
CDR3: CASSLVSGRGADTQYF

D: .
J: TRBJ1-5
V: TRBV19
size: .
DNA: TGTGCCAGTAGTACCCGAATGACCGGGTCTAAGCAGCCCCAGCATTTT
CDR3: CASSTRMTGSKQPQHF

D: .
J: TRBJ2-7
V: TRBV7-2
size: .
DNA: TGTGCCAGCAGCTTAACCGCAGAAACCTACGAGCAGTACTTC
CDR3: CASSLTAETYEQYF

D: TRBD2
J: TRBJ2-1
V: TRBV7-9
size: once
DNA: TGTGCCAGCAGCTTAGCTAGCGGGAGGATTCCCTACAATGAGCAGTTCTTC
CDR3: CASSLASGRIPYNEQFF

D: TRBD2
J: TRBJ2-5
V: TRBV5-4
size: .
DNA: TGTGCCAGCAGCAGCGGGGCCCGGGGCGGAGAGACCCAGTACTTC
CDR3: CASSSGARGGETQYF

D: TRBD2
J: TRBJ2-1
V: TRBV11-2
size: once
DNA: TGTGCCAGCAGCCCCAGACTAGCGAGGCACAATGAGCAGTTCTTC
CDR3: CASSPRLARHNEQFF

D: .
J: TRBJ2-7
V: TRBV28
size: .
DNA: TGTGCCAGCAGAACCAGACTAGTCCTGGGCGGAGAGCAGTACTTC
CDR3: CASRTRLVLGGEQYF

D: .
J: TRBJ1-3
V: TRBV6-1
size: .
DNA: TGTGCCAGCAGTGAAGGGGCAGGGGTCGGAAACACCATATATTTT
CDR3: CASSEGAGVGNTIYF

D: .
J: TRBJ2-1
V: TRBV30
size: .
DNA: TGTGCCTGGATGTATAGCTCCTACAATGAGCAGTTCTTC
CDR3: CAWMYSSYNEQFF

D: .
J: TRBJ1-1
V: TRBV29-1
size: .
DNA: TGCAGCGTTGAAGGTATTACTGAAGCTTTCTTT
CDR3: CSVEGITEAFF

D: TRBD2
J: TRBJ2-4
V: TRBV9
size: .
DNA: TGTGCCAGCAGCCCTAGCGGGAGGGACATTCAGTACTTC
CDR3: CASSPSGRDIQYF

D: .
J: TRBJ1-1
V: TRBV7-6
size: .
DNA: TGTGCCAGCAGCCCACGGGGTGGACGAACTGAAGCTTTCTTT
CDR3: CASSPRGGRTEAFF

D: .
J: TRBJ1-6
V: TRBV28
size: .
DNA: TGTGCCAGCAGTTTAGCGGGAGTAAATTCACCCCTCCACTTT
CDR3: CASSLAGVNSPLHF

D: TRBD1
J: TRBJ2-7
V: TRBV23-1
size: .
DNA: TGCGCCAGCAGTCACCGGACGGACTTGGGACAGGAGCGGTCGACCTACGAGCAGTACTTC
CDR3: CASSHRTDLGQERSTYEQYF

D: .
J: TRBJ1-1
V: TRBV9
size: .
DNA: TGTGCCAGCAGCGTAGGGGGAACAGGCTGGGCTTTCTTT
CDR3: CASSVGGTGWAFF

D: .
J: TRBJ1-5
V: TRBV4-1
size: .
DNA: TGCGCCAGCAGCCAAGATCCCCATCCAAATCAGCCCCAGCATTTT
CDR3: CASSQDPHPNQPQHF

D: .
J: TRBJ1-5
V: TRBV27
size: .
DNA: TGTGCCAGCAGTTTTAATCGGGATCAGCCCCAGCATTTT
CDR3: CASSFNRDQPQHF

D: .
J: TRBJ1-4
V: TRBV19
size: .
DNA: TGTGCCAGTAGTACCCCTCCCAGGGGATTGGGCAAACTGTTTTTT
CDR3: CASSTPPRGLGKLFF

D: .
J: TRBJ1-1
V: TRBV9
size: once
DNA: TGTGCCAGCAGCTTGACAGGTACGAACACTGAAGCTTTCTTT
CDR3: CASSLTGTNTEAFF

D: TRBD1
J: TRBJ1-2
V: TRBV3-1/TRBV3-2
size: .
DNA: TGTGCCAGCAGAGGGAGGACAGGGGACTATGGCTACACCTTC
CDR3: CASRGRTGDYGYTF

D: .
J: TRBJ1-2
V: TRBV21-1
size: .
DNA: TGTGCCAGCGGAGGGACAGCCACCTCAAACTATGGCTACACCTTC
CDR3: CASGGTATSNYGYTF

D: TRBD2
J: TRBJ2-1
V: TRBV5-1
size: once
DNA: TGCGCCAACGCGGGGCGGGAGAGAAACAATGAGCAGTTCTTC
CDR3: CANAGRERNNEQFF

D: TRBD1
J: TRBJ1-2
V: TRBV5-6
size: .
DNA: TGTGCCTCCTCCTGGGGCATCTCCGGGACAGGGGTGCGTGGCTACACCTTC
CDR3: CASSWGISGTGVRGYTF

D: .
J: TRBJ1-5
V: TRBV10-2
size: .
DNA: TGCGCCAGCAGTGAGTCGGGCGTAAACCAGCCCCAGCATTTT
CDR3: CASSESGVNQPQHF

D: .
J: TRBJ1-1
V: TRBV12-3/TRBV12-4
size: .
DNA: TGTGCCAGCAGTTCGACAAAGAACACTGAAGCTTTCTTT
CDR3: CASSSTKNTEAFF

D: TRBD2
J: TRBJ2-5
V: TRBV3-1/TRBV3-2
size: once
DNA: TGTGCCAGCAGCCTCGGGACTAGCGGGAGACAGACCCAGTACTTC
CDR3: CASSLGTSGRQTQYF